The sequence of this TCR beta chain was determined in a study of CD8 T cells in Susac syndrome. V was clipped by 0 bases and J by 3 bases, with 8 bases between them. Germline lookup yields CDR1 MNHNY and CDR2 SVGAGI (reference sequence). The CDR3 totals 14 residues. TEMRA cells underwent FACS enrichment and CD8+ and CD4+ T cells underwent negative isolation. The count of this clonotype is one. Random-hexamer reverse transcription was applied to 0.5 to 1 ug RNA. TCRdb fed the immunoSEQ multiplex PCR reads into MiXCR, producing one record per CDR3 protein. This table holds some 250,000 distinct CDR3 sequences, 90% to 97% found once.

This TCR derives from a human donor with Susac syndrome. Sequences were obtained from CD4+ T cells from PBMCs. This chain uses TRBV6-6 with TRBJ2-5; a possible D gene is TRBD2 (5 bases). CDR3 amino acids: CASSYSSGEETQYF. CDR3 coding DNA: TGTGCCAGCAGTTACTCGAGCGGCGAAGAGACCCAGTACTTC.